This T cell receptor beta chain derives from a study of T cell responses to AZD1222 COVID-19 vaccine. As for the study in general: It was second doses at about 4 or about 12 weeks that were pooled.

Study-level results: Only five to seven AZD1222 recipients were seropositive at baseline.

Concerning this clone: Antigen unknown.

The CDR3 contains 14 residues. The germline V gene encodes CDR1 SNHLY and CDR2 FYNNEI. The V gene lost 6 bases and the J gene lost 8 bases, with 17 bases spanning the gap. Using immunoSEQ multiplex PCR, the repertoire was profiled, and TCRdb retains in-frame clones only, with some absent. Among some 150,000 clones listed, 70% to 90% were seen once. The sequencing used peripheral blood, collected on day 0 of AZD1222 vaccination. This receptor was obtained from an adult in good health. The genes are TRBV2 and TRBJ2-1; D assignment may be TRBD1 or TRBD2 (5 bases each). CDR3 in DNA: TGTGCCAGCAGCTACAGGACTGTTATCGATGAGCAGTTCTTC. Encoded protein: CASSYRTVIDEQFF.